These T cell receptor beta chains were read from a single sample in a study of T-cell reconstitution after alpha-beta-depleted transplantation in children. A single record per CDR3 protein comes from TCRdb applying MiXCR to the PCR reads. The sample consists of 450,000 to 550,000 distinct CDR3 sequences, 10% to 12% of them appearing once. Here the sequenced sample was PBMCs, mostly from graft donor cells, taken 180 days after TCRalphabeta/CD19-depleted stem cell transplant. These receptors all stem from a female patient younger than 10 who had a stem cell transplant for aplastic anemia, so the T cells may come from the graft donor. Each CDR3 is given with its conserved first and last residue. Each record gives: V gene, J gene, clone size, D gene, CDR3 protein, CDR3 DNA. The D gene is left open where the match is weak. Some rows mark clone size as missing; the rest say once, few, many or name a class of expanded clone.

V: TRBV4-3; J: TRBJ2-3; size: NA; D: NA; CDR3: CASSDGIGVTDTQYF; DNA: TGCGCCAGCAGCGACGGGATTGGGGTCACAGATACGCAGTATTTT
V: TRBV7-9; J: TRBJ2-7; size: many; D: NA; CDR3: CASSLVPQTGYEQYF; DNA: TGTGCCAGCAGCTTAGTCCCCCAGACGGGCTACGAGCAGTACTTC
V: TRBV27; J: TRBJ2-1; size: NA; D: TRBD2; CDR3: CASSFPGLGSYNEQFF; DNA: TGTGCCAGCAGTTTTCCGGGACTAGGGTCCTACAATGAGCAGTTCTTC
V: TRBV6-2/TRBV6-3; J: TRBJ2-7; size: many; D: NA; CDR3: CASSQPGLTPPGEQYF; DNA: TGTGCCAGCAGTCAGCCGGGACTCACACCTCCTGGCGAGCAGTACTTC
V: TRBV20-1; J: TRBJ2-7; size: few; D: TRBD1; CDR3: CSPLQGINYEQYF; DNA: TGCAGCCCACTACAGGGGATTAACTACGAGCAGTACTTC
V: TRBV28; J: TRBJ2-3; size: few; D: TRBD1; CDR3: CASRTWDRGSPAQYF; DNA: TGTGCCAGCAGGACGTGGGACAGGGGATCCCCAGCGCAGTATTTT
V: TRBV28; J: TRBJ1-1; size: NA; D: TRBD1; CDR3: CASSFSTGVTEAFF; DNA: TGTGCCAGCAGTTTTTCGACAGGGGTCACTGAAGCTTTCTTT
V: TRBV7-2; J: TRBJ2-1; size: many; D: NA; CDR3: CASSLVGGVVYNEQFF; DNA: TGTGCCAGCAGCTTAGTCGGTGGGGTAGTTTACAATGAGCAGTTCTTC
V: TRBV10-1; J: TRBJ2-3; size: NA; D: NA; CDR3: CARSLCTDTQYF; DNA: TGCGCCCGTTCGCTGTGCACAGATACGCAGTATTTT
V: TRBV7-9; J: TRBJ2-5; size: few; D: TRBD2; CDR3: CASSFRLAGGRETQYF; DNA: TGTGCCAGCAGCTTCAGGCTAGCGGGAGGGCGGGAGACCCAGTACTTC
V: TRBV29-1; J: TRBJ2-5; size: NA; D: TRBD1; CDR3: CSVEGDRGYQETQYF; DNA: TGCAGCGTTGAGGGGGACAGGGGGTACCAAGAGACCCAGTACTTC
V: TRBV20-1; J: TRBJ2-5; size: NA; D: NA; CDR3: CSAREGARETQYF; DNA: TGCAGTGCTAGAGAGGGGGCGCGGGAGACCCAGTACTTC
V: TRBV28; J: TRBJ2-1; size: NA; D: NA; CDR3: CASSPPAGVEQFF; DNA: TGTGCCAGCAGTCCCCCGGCGGGCGTTGAGCAGTTCTTC
V: TRBV4-3; J: TRBJ2-6; size: many; D: NA; CDR3: CASSQGSSGANVLTF; DNA: TGCGCCAGCAGCCAAGGTAGCTCTGGGGCCAACGTCCTGACTTTC
V: TRBV28; J: TRBJ2-7; size: few; D: NA; CDR3: CASSFDGAGGPTYEQYF; DNA: TGTGCCAGCAGTTTCGATGGGGCAGGGGGGCCAACCTACGAGCAGTACTTC
V: TRBV20-1; J: TRBJ2-2; size: few; D: NA; CDR3: CSARVMWTGELFF; DNA: TGCAGTGCTAGGGTTATGTGGACCGGGGAGCTGTTTTTT
V: TRBV5-1; J: TRBJ1-2; size: NA; D: NA; CDR3: CASSLDRRVNGYTF; DNA: TGCGCCAGCAGCTTGGACCGCAGGGTAAACGGCTACACCTTC
V: TRBV7-2; J: TRBJ1-4; size: NA; D: NA; CDR3: CASSRGLKDEKLFF; DNA: TGTGCCAGCAGCCGGGGACTAAAGGATGAAAAACTGTTTTTT
V: TRBV27; J: TRBJ1-3; size: few; D: NA; CDR3: CASRGPGTGNTIYF; DNA: TGTGCCAGCAGGGGTCCAGGGACTGGAAACACCATATATTTT
V: TRBV7-6; J: TRBJ1-4; size: few; D: TRBD1; CDR3: CASSGQGVNEKLFF; DNA: TGTGCCAGCAGCGGGCAGGGGGTTAATGAAAAACTGTTTTTT
V: TRBV14; J: TRBJ2-5; size: few; D: NA; CDR3: CASSQGHEGMETQYF; DNA: TGTGCCAGCAGCCAAGGCCACGAAGGGATGGAGACCCAGTACTTC
V: TRBV4-1; J: TRBJ2-5; size: few; D: NA; CDR3: CASSPPWARKQETQYF; DNA: TGCGCCAGCAGCCCCCCCTGGGCGAGGAAGCAAGAGACCCAGTACTTC
V: TRBV24-1; J: TRBJ1-3; size: NA; D: TRBD1; CDR3: CATSEAGTGSGNTIYF; DNA: TGTGCCACCAGTGAAGCCGGGACAGGGTCCGGAAACACCATATATTTT
V: TRBV5-1; J: TRBJ2-3; size: many; D: NA; CDR3: CASSLDGDTQYF; DNA: TGCGCCAGCAGCTTGGATGGAGATACGCAGTATTTT
V: TRBV19; J: TRBJ1-2; size: NA; D: NA; CDR3: CASSIRQAGYTF; DNA: TGTGCCAGTAGTATACGACAGGCTGGCTACACCTTC
V: TRBV11-3; J: TRBJ2-3; size: few; D: NA; CDR3: CASSLRELTDTQYF; DNA: TGTGCCAGCAGCCTCCGGGAACTCACAGATACGCAGTATTTT
V: TRBV29-1; J: TRBJ1-2; size: few; D: NA; CDR3: CSVDVTSSYGYTF; DNA: TGCAGCGTTGATGTCACGTCCTCTTATGGCTACACCTTC
V: TRBV9; J: TRBJ2-1; size: NA; D: TRBD2; CDR3: CASSVGSGRALLYNEQFF; DNA: TGTGCCAGCAGCGTAGGGAGCGGGAGGGCACTCTTGTACAATGAGCAGTTCTTC
V: TRBV7-9; J: TRBJ1-1; size: NA; D: NA; CDR3: CASRQSNGGYTEAFF; DNA: TGTGCCAGCAGACAAAGCAACGGGGGGTACACTGAAGCTTTCTTT
V: TRBV21-1; J: TRBJ1-1; size: NA; D: NA; CDR3: CASSTSGVNTEAFF; DNA: TGTGCCAGCAGCACCTCAGGGGTGAACACTGAAGCTTTCTTT
V: TRBV4-3; J: TRBJ2-5; size: NA; D: NA; CDR3: CASSQDHTTGETQYF; DNA: TGCGCCAGCAGCCAAGATCACACCACCGGGGAGACCCAGTACTTC
V: TRBV12-3/TRBV12-4; J: TRBJ2-5; size: many; D: NA; CDR3: CASSRSNRETQYF; DNA: TGTGCCAGCAGTCGGTCAAATCGGGAGACCCAGTACTTC
V: TRBV7-9; J: TRBJ2-7; size: NA; D: NA; CDR3: CASSFSLSGAYEQYF; DNA: TGTGCCAGCAGCTTTTCCCTGTCTGGGGCCTACGAGCAGTACTTC
V: TRBV27; J: TRBJ1-1; size: NA; D: NA; CDR3: CASSLMGGTEAFF; DNA: TGTGCCAGCAGTTTAATGGGGGGCACTGAAGCTTTCTTT
V: TRBV7-3; J: TRBJ2-7; size: few; D: TRBD2; CDR3: CASSMVAGGRHEQYF; DNA: TGTGCCAGCAGCATGGTGGCGGGGGGGCGCCACGAGCAGTACTTC
V: TRBV28; J: TRBJ2-7; size: few; D: NA; CDR3: CAGSGGDRDREQYF; DNA: TGTGCCGGTTCGGGGGGGGACAGGGATCGGGAGCAGTACTTC
V: TRBV20-1; J: TRBJ2-1; size: NA; D: TRBD1; CDR3: CSAMTGQGNNEQFF; DNA: TGCAGTGCTATGACGGGACAGGGTAACAATGAGCAGTTCTTC
V: TRBV7-6; J: TRBJ2-5; size: few; D: NA; CDR3: CASSRNTGLSQETQYF; DNA: TGTGCCAGCAGCCGGAACACAGGGCTGAGCCAAGAGACCCAGTACTTC
V: TRBV29-1; J: TRBJ2-2; size: NA; D: NA; CDR3: CSVGGAGTGELFF; DNA: TGCAGCGTTGGGGGCGCCGGCACCGGGGAGCTGTTTTTT
V: TRBV7-2; J: TRBJ2-1; size: NA; D: TRBD2; CDR3: CASSSQHRTSGHNEQFF; DNA: TGTGCCAGCAGCTCCCAACACCGGACTAGCGGGCACAATGAGCAGTTCTTC
V: TRBV5-1; J: TRBJ1-2; size: many; D: TRBD1; CDR3: CASSPTTGPNYGYTF; DNA: TGCGCCAGCAGCCCGACGACAGGGCCTAACTATGGCTACACCTTC
V: TRBV4-1; J: TRBJ2-1; size: NA; D: NA; CDR3: CASSPLRRVYNEQFF; DNA: TGCGCCAGCAGCCCCCTTCGGAGGGTCTACAATGAGCAGTTCTTC
V: TRBV20-1; J: TRBJ2-7; size: NA; D: NA; CDR3: CSANNRRDGFSYEQYF; DNA: TGCAGTGCTAACAACCGGAGGGACGGTTTCTCCTACGAGCAGTACTTC
V: TRBV27; J: TRBJ2-1; size: NA; D: NA; CDR3: CASSFLLQRGEQFF; DNA: TGTGCCAGCAGTTTCCTTCTCCAGCGTGGGGAGCAGTTCTTC